Listed here are 3 T cell receptor beta chains from one sample, sequenced in a study of PD-L1 blockade in urothelial cancer. Some clones are missing from TCRdb's copy, which holds only in-frame ones; the method was immunoSEQ multiplex PCR. Here the sample spans roughly 60,000 clones, roughly 87% being singletons. The input for sequencing was PBMCs, taken around atezolizumab (anti-PD-L1) treatment. These receptors came from a man aged 70-80 years with urothelial cancer.

The chain uses TRBV30 and TRBJ2-5; no reliable D call. With 4 bases removed from V and 2 bases from J, the gap between germline ends came to 5 bases. CDR1 is GTSNPN, CDR2 SVGIG, per germline (reference sequence). The CDR3 spans 11 residues. As DNA, the CDR3 is TGTGCCTGGAACCGGCAAGAGACCCAGTACTTC. Protein sequence: CAWNRQETQYF.

This chain joins TRBV7-9 and TRBJ2-1; the match to TRBD2 covers 13 bases. Looked up from germline, CDR1 is SEHNR and CDR2 is FQNEAQ (reference sequence). The CDR3 runs to 16 residues. With 6 bases clipped from V and 2 bases from J, the junction kept 4 bases outside the gene matches. For the CDR3, the DNA is TGTGCCAGCAGTTATACTAGCGGGAGGGCCTACAATGAGCAGTTCTTC. It codes for CASSYTSGRAYNEQFF.

The chain uses TRBV7-8 and TRBJ2-5, with 10 bases that match TRBD2. This CDR3 is 16 amino acids long. V was clipped by 1 base and J by 5 bases; unmatched bases: 7. The germline V gene encodes CDR1 SGHVS and CDR2 FQNEAQ. The CDR3 DNA reads TGTGCCAGCAGCTTAGGCCTAGCGGGAGTTTCGGAGACCCAGTACTTC. Its protein product is CASSLGLAGVSETQYF. The entire variable domain, with the rest obtained from reference TRBV7-8 and TRBJ2-5, is as follows: GAGVSQSPRYKVAKRGQDVALRCDPISGHVSLFWYQQALGQGPEFLTYFQNEAQLDKSGLPSDRFFAERPEGSVSTLKIQRTQQEDSAVYLCASSLGLAGVSETQYFGPGTRLLVL.